This TCR beta chain came from a study of cytotoxic CD8 clonotypes in ibrutinib-treated CLL. Study-wide results and caveats: Public clonotypes were rare and shrank or held steady on treatment.

V lost 1 base and J 0 bases, leaving 11 bases between the germline ends. CDR1 and CDR2 (germline): LGHNA, YNFKEQ. The CDR3 extends over 16 amino acids. Worth noting for this clone: The antigen is not known.

The repertoire was sequenced with immunoSEQ multiplex PCR; TCRdb's copy has only in-frame clones and lacks some. This table has approximately 320,000 clones, approximately 67% appearing once. The gene calls are TRBV4-2 and TRBJ2-3; D is undetermined. The receptor comes from a human donor with chronic lymphocytic leukemia. Specimen: PBMCs, collected after 36 months of ibrutinib treatment. The CDR3 coding sequence is TGTGCCAGCAGCCAAGGAGGCATTCCAAGCACAGATACGCAGTATTTT. It is translated as CASSQGGIPSTDTQYF.